This TCR beta chain was sequenced during a study of shared clonotypes between healthy human individuals. Study at large: Donors consisted of a couple of women and a few men between 18 and 49.

Assay runs were performed at deep level. DNA at about 0.2 ug, 25,000 to 35,000 T cell genomes, went into sorted-subset replicate PCRs. Clones were sequenced by immunoSEQ multiplex PCR, and TCRdb holds only the in-frame ones, with some missing. The sample yields about 660,000 clones, under 80% seen once. General observations from the study: Clonotype sharing among donors, it was expected, would be affected by sequencing depth.

The CDR3 has 13 residues. The ends were cut back, 1 base at V and 1 base at J, with 3 bases in the middle. CDR1 is MNHEY, CDR2 SMNVEV, per germline (reference sequence). To note about this clone: Its antigen remains unidentified.

Sequenced input: memory CD4+ T cells sorted from blood. Subset indicated: CD45RA-negative fraction. The clonotype was recovered from a woman under 40 in good health. The rearrangement links TRBV27 to TRBJ2-3; D is ambiguous. CDR3 protein: CASSLFGTDTQYF. CDR3 nucleotides: TGTGCCAGCAGTTTATTCGGCACAGATACGCAGTATTTT.